This TCR beta chain was identified during a study of shared clonotypes between healthy human individuals (dated by TCRdb to the early 2020s). Background on the whole study: The cohort included three men and a couple of women between 18 and 49 years of age. For each donor, CD4 naive and CD4 memory were each given three plates, CD8 naive was given two plates, and CD8 memory was given one plate. To estimate repertoire size and how much clonotype sharing occurs between individuals, the study deeply sequenced the blood TCR repertoires of roughly 5 healthy adults. To increase sequencing depth and limit assay-specific biases, TCR repertoire library preparation and sequencing were carried out by different laboratories using diverse techniques. Between about 0.94 and 8.9 billion PBMCs per donor were obtained by leukapheresis.

This clone was observed a single time. This receptor's antigen is unknown. Per-nucleotide qualities are absent, and no much larger clonotype sits a single base away. The junction shows trimming of 7 bases on V and 0 bases on J, plus 19 bases between the germline ends. Reading from cysteine to phenylalanine, the CDR3 counts 17 amino acids. Only CDR3 DNA remains: 51 bases, in frame from the first base. For CDR1 and CDR2, the germline V gene lists MDHEN and SYDVKM. The donors were healthy, HIV-negative adults with no recently reported acute infections or vaccinations. Only Caucasian adults living in Nashville, Tennessee, USA were represented among the donors. CD4+ T cells were enriched through magnetic negative selection, after which naive cells were positively selected on CD45RA and the remaining negative fraction served as the memory subset. After blood collection by leukapheresis, PBMCs were isolated using Ficoll-Histopaque density gradient centrifugation and then cryopreserved in the vapor phase of liquid nitrogen. Purity and quantity of every magnetically sorted T cell population were checked by analytical flow cytometry. Genomic DNA was isolated from every sorted fraction and measured by UV absorbance on a Nanodrop 2000c.

What the study reported, not specific to this receptor: Across a few donors, 5% to 6% of naive CD4, over 3% of naive CD8, around 2.5% of memory CD4, and approximately 0.4% of memory CD8 clonotypes were shared. Larger estimated clonotype richness was generally found for naive subsets than for memory subsets. Rarefaction of sorted-subset datasets indicated incomplete sequencing despite the large sequencing depth. Pairwise subsampling led to the expectation that sequencing depth would affect the degree of clonotype sharing among donors. Sampling was restricted to blood, and TCR repertoires in tissue are likely to differ from TCR repertoires in blood. Higher generation probabilities were observed for clonotypes shared by all four sorted-subset donors than for non-shared clonotypes. The small number of donors limited the genetic and exposure-history diversity represented.

TCR CDR3 regions were amplified from genomic DNA by multiplex PCR using the deep immunoSEQ assay. Genomic DNA extracted from each cell subset was distributed evenly over all wells of several immunoSEQ 96-well plates, and each plate served as one replicate. For sorted subsets, approximately 200 ng of genomic DNA, equivalent to 30,000 or so T cell genomes, went into each replicate PCR. Purified libraries were quantified with a Qubit 3.0 fluorometer, sized on a Bioanalyzer 2100, and re-quantified with the KAPA Library Quantification kit. Every immunoSEQ 96-well plate was sequenced on a dedicated single-read 150-cycle Illumina NextSeq 550 flow cell. The authors' analysis ran thus. The immunoSEQ output contained only junctional sequences without quality scores, so filtering could not match that applied to full-length reads. To assign V/J genes and CDR3, sequences were annotated against IMGT germline references using PyIR, a Python wrapper for IgBLAST v1.9. Reads were removed for weak V/J assignments (E-value above 1e-6), missing CDR3, stop codons, out-of-frame junctions, or ambiguous translated residues. V3J clonotypes were defined as sequences sharing an identical inferred V gene, J gene, and CDR3 amino acid sequence. Percentage overlap between repertoires was computed as shared unique clonotypes divided by the size of the smaller repertoire. RTK rarefaction, the Chao1 estimator, and Recon v2.1 estimates of unobserved clonotypes were used to assess repertoire richness. Generation probabilities were computed with OLGA for all TCRbeta clonotypes obtained by the gDNA method from several donors. This immuneACCESS table, as held by TCRdb, lists in-frame sequences with V and J called but not all clones. Of the missing ones, under half trace to an unresolved V gene in checked studies; the others have no known cause. The DNA gave D and trimming, while V, J and clone size come from that table. This sample comprises 2 million to 2.5 million clones, approximately 90% of them detected only once. The biggest ten clones account for about 0.36% of the sample.

Sequenced material: naive CD4+ T cells from PBMCs. The meaning of the sample's cell subset or site label: CD45RA+ positively selected. This chain is built from TRBV28 and TRBJ1-3, with no D gene named confidently. This TCR came from a man aged 18-30 years in good health. Some clones in this sample may be carry-over from other donors' samples. The sequenced DNA is TGTGCCAGCACCGACTGGGCCGGCCTGAGCTCTGGAAACACCATATATTTT. This yields the protein CASTDWAGLSSGNTIYF. Reference TRBV28 and TRBJ1-3 proteins supply the regions before and after the CDR3; the full variable domain is: DVKVTQSSRYLVKRTGEKVFLECVQDMDHENMFWYRQDPGLGLRLIYFSYDVKMKEKGDIPEGYSVSREKKERFSLILESASTNQTSMYLCASTDWAGLSSGNTIYFGEGSWLTVV.